This record covers a single TCR beta chain. The CDR3 contains 15 residues. V was shortened by 7 bases and J by 0 bases, with 15 bases between the two germline ends. Germline assignment: CDR1 MDHEN and CDR2 SYDVKM. These data come from a study of blood T cell repertoires in COVID-19. Clones were read by immunoSEQ multiplex PCR, and TCRdb kept only the in-frame ones, dropping some. The sample carries about 190,000 clones, roughly 84% recorded once. The participants were between about 18 and 90 years old and came from 24 US areas. Which cohort a participant joined came from the clinical history participants gave.

The origin of this receptor is a woman aged 25-40 years who had recovered from COVID-19. V and J are TRBV28 and TRBJ1-1; D ambiguous. Sequenced: PBMCs or T cells enriched from blood (not recorded which). The CDR3 is CASNLAASMNTEAFF. The CDR3 DNA reads TGTGCCAGCAACCTTGCGGCCAGCATGAACACTGAAGCTTTCTTT.